Listed below are T cell receptor beta chains from one sample, sequenced in a study of glioma-infiltrating T cells after dendritic cell vaccination. The data were produced by immunoSEQ multiplex PCR, yet TCRdb's version contains in-frame clones alone and is incomplete. The table lists around 37,000 clones, about 80% of them singletons. The sample in question was blood, obtained before dendritic cell vaccination. Receptors were obtained from a human donor with glioblastoma. The CDR3 runs from the conserved cysteine through the conserved F or W. Fields, in order: clone size, V gene, D gene, J gene, CDR3 length, CDR3 DNA, CDR3 protein. D genes are given only for firm matches. Clone size appears in some rows only: once, few, many, or a class for an expanded clone.

NA	TRBV14	NA	TRBJ2-3	15	TGTGCCAGCAGCCAAGGGGCCGGGATCACAGATACGCAGTATTTT	CASSQGAGITDTQYF
once	TRBV7-2	TRBD1	TRBJ2-7	14	TGTGCCAGCAGCTTAGACAGGGGATACTACGAGCAGTACTTC	CASSLDRGYYEQYF
NA	TRBV28	NA	TRBJ1-1	12	TGTGCCAGCAGTTTACAGGTCACTGAAGCTTTCTTT	CASSLQVTEAFF
NA	TRBV6-5	TRBD1	TRBJ2-7	14	TGTGCCAGCAGCGCCGGGACAGGGAGGCACGAGCAGTACTTC	CASSAGTGRHEQYF
NA	TRBV15	NA	TRBJ2-3	16	TGTGCCACCAGCAGATCGGGAGCCACTAGCACAGATACGCAGTATTTT	CATSRSGATSTDTQYF
NA	TRBV18	TRBD1	TRBJ1-5	14	TGTGCCAGCTCACCGGACAGGGGAAATCAGCCCCAGCATTTT	CASSPDRGNQPQHF
NA	TRBV7-2	TRBD1	TRBJ1-2	17	TGTGCCAGCAGCTTACCACGACAGGGACTGGGCCTTCGAGGCTACACCTTC	CASSLPRQGLGLRGYTF
NA	TRBV6-5	TRBD2	TRBJ2-5	15	TGTGCCAGCACCTTGGGGAGCGGGGGGCCAGAGACCCAGTACTTC	CASTLGSGGPETQYF
NA	TRBV2	NA	TRBJ2-3	12	TGTGCCAGCAGCCTAGTGGTGAATACGCAGTATTTT	CASSLVVNTQYF
once	TRBV7-2	NA	TRBJ2-1	13	TGTGCCAGCAGCTTAGGCAGGGGAGATGAGCAGTTCTTC	CASSLGRGDEQFF
NA	TRBV18	TRBD1	TRBJ1-1	13	TGTGCCAGCTCTGTTTCAGGGGGCACTGAAGCTTTCTTT	CASSVSGGTEAFF
NA	TRBV5-1	TRBD2	TRBJ2-3	19	TGCGCCAGCAGCGTAGTCACTAGCGGGGGTGAGAGAAGTACAGATACGCAGTATTTT	CASSVVTSGGERSTDTQYF
NA	TRBV7-9	TRBD1	TRBJ1-2	16	TGTGCCAGCAGCTTATGGATACAGGGGCGTTCTGTTGGCTACACCTTC	CASSLWIQGRSVGYTF
NA	TRBV15	TRBD1	TRBJ2-5	17	TGTGCCACCAGCAGAGAGGCTGACAGGGGGCGGTCGGAGACCCAGTACTTC	CATSREADRGRSETQYF
NA	TRBV30	NA	TRBJ1-5	14	TGTGCCTGGAGTTATGGGGGGGATTTACAGCCCCAGCATTTT	CAWSYGGDLQPQHF
NA	TRBV11-2	NA	TRBJ2-3	14	TGTGCCAGCAGCTTAGGGGGGGAGGATGATACGCAGTATTTT	CASSLGGEDDTQYF
NA	TRBV7-2	TRBD2	TRBJ2-5	14	TGTGCCAGCAGCGAGACTAGCGGGCCCAGGCCCCAGTACTTC	CASSETSGPRPQYF
medium-sized	TRBV13	NA	TRBJ2-7	14	TGTGCCAGCAGCTTATTTGGGGGCCCCTACGAGCAGTACTTC	CASSLFGGPYEQYF
NA	TRBV18	TRBD1	TRBJ1-2	15	TGTGCCACGACTTACGGGGACAGTCTTAACTATGGCTACACCTTC	CATTYGDSLNYGYTF
NA	TRBV11-1	TRBD1	TRBJ1-6	17	TGTGCCAGCAGCTTACGGCAGGGACAGGGGAACAATTCACCCCTCCACTTT	CASSLRQGQGNNSPLHF
NA	TRBV11-2	TRBD1	TRBJ2-7	13	TGTGCCAGCAGATCAGGGGGTATAGGCGAGCAGTACTTC	CASRSGGIGEQYF
NA	TRBV14	TRBD1	TRBJ1-2	14	TGTGCCAGCAGCCCATACGGGACAGGGTCTGGCTACACCTTC	CASSPYGTGSGYTF
NA	TRBV27	TRBD1	TRBJ1-3	15	TGTGCCAGCAGTCCCGGGACAGGCTCTGGAAACACCATATATTTT	CASSPGTGSGNTIYF
NA	TRBV14	NA	TRBJ2-7	16	TGTGCCAGCAGCCCCCTAACGGGGGGCGCCTCCTACGAGCAGTACTTC	CASSPLTGGASYEQYF
NA	TRBV4-2	TRBD1	TRBJ2-2	18	TGTGCCAGCAGCCAAGGGACAGGGCCATTCGCGAACACCGGGGAGCTGTTTTTT	CASSQGTGPFANTGELFF